One T cell receptor beta chain is described in this entry. Its antigen is still unknown. No qualities accompany the bases; no much larger clone lies one base away. Trimming costs V 6 bases and J 7 bases, and their ends lie 6 bases apart. The CDR3 runs 10 residues from the cysteine to the phenylalanine. Kept here is only the CDR3 DNA, which spans 30 bases and is read in frame from base 1. Reads for this sample came from an Illumina HiSeq 2500. TCR beta libraries were prepared by quantitative 5'-RACE with molecular barcodes. In the authors' own workflow: To identify disease-linked TCR variants, a new computational method was used, one built on a probabilistic model of VDJ rearrangement. In-frame beta chains were kept once TCRdb had trimmed the public reads at Q25 with fastp and called clones with MiXCR. CDR3 protein sequences are deduplicated, and each keeps its most common genes and DNA. Clone size and V and J calls follow TCRdb, not the original study. Across this sample there are 700,000 to 1,000,000 distinct CDR3 sequences, with about 11% seen only once. Under 0.6% of the sample belongs to the ten largest clones.

These data come from a study of CD8 T cells in ankylosing spondylitis (dated by TCRdb to the late 2010s). In terms of the full investigation: The study profiled T cell receptor beta repertoires in healthy donors and ankylosing spondylitis patients to find disease-linked TCR variants. Peripheral blood was sampled, and synovial fluid was additionally collected from ankylosing spondylitis patients. The full study cohort comprised around 23 ankylosing spondylitis patients and 85 to 120 healthy donors.

What the study reported, not specific to this receptor: The disease-linked clones had a CD8+ phenotype and were found at relatively low frequencies in peripheral blood. Some of the motif variants had been reported before in the synovial fluid and blood of reactive arthritis patients, a finding that suggests common disease-initiation mechanisms. Blood from ankylosing spondylitis patients appeared to be characterized by a TCR beta motif composed of under 10 highly homologous amino acid variants. Significant enrichment of the disease-linked clones was reported in matched synovial fluid samples from ankylosing spondylitis patients.

The TCR was taken from a male donor with ankylosing spondylitis. The sequence is built from TRBV12-3 or TRBV12-4 and TRBJ1-1; perhaps TRBD1 is the D gene, with 5 bases matching. The sample comprised blood, either unsorted or a sorted T cell fraction (not recorded which). Read as DNA, the sequence is TGTGCCAGCAGGGGGGGTGAAGCTTTCTTT. Its amino acids are CASRGGEAFF.